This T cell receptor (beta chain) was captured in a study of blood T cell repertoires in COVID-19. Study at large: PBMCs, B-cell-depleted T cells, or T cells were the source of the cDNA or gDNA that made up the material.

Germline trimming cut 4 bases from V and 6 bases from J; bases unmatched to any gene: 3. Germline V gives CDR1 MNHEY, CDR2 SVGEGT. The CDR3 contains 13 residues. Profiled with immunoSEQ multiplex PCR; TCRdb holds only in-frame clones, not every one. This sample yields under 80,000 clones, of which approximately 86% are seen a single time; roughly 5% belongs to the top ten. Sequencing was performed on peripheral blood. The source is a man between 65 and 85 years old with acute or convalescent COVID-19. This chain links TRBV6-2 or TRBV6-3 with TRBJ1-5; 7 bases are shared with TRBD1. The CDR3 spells CASSSDRVQPQHF. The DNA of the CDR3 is TGTGCCAGCAGTTCCGACAGGGTTCAGCCCCAGCATTTT.